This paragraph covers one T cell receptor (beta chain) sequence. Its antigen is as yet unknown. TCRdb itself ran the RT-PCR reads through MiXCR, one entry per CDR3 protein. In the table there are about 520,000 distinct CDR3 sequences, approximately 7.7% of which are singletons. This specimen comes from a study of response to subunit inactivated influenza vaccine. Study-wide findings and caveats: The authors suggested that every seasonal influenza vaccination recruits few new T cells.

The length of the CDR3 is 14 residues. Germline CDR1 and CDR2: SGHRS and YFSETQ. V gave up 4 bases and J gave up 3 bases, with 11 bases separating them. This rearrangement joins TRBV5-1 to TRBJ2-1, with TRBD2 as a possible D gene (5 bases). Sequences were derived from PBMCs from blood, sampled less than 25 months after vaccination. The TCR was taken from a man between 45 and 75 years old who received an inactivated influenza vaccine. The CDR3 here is CASSNGNNYNEQFF. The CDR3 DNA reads TGCGCCAGCAGCAACGGGAACAACTACAATGAGCAGTTCTTC.